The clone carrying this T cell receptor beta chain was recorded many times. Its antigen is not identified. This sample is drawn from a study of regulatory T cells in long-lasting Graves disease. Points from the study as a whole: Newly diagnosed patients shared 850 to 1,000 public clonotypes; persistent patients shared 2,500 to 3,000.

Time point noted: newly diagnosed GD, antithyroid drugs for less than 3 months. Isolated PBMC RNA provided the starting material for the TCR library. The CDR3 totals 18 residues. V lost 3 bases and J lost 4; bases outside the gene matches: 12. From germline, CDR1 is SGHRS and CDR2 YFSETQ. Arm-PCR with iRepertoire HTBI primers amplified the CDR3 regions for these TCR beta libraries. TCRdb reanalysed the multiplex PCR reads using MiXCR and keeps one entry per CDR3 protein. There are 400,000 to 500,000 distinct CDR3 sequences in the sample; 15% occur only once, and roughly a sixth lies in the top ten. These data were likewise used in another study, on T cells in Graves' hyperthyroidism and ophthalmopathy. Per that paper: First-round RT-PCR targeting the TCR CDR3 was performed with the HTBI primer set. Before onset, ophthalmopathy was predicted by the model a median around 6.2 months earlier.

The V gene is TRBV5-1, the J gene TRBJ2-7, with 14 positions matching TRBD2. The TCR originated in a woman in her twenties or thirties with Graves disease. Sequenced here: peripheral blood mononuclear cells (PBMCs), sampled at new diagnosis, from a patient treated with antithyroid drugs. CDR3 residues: CASSWPRQGLAGVYEQYF. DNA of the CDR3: TGCGCCAGCAGCTGGCCGCGGCAGGGACTAGCGGGAGTATACGAGCAGTACTTC.